This TCR beta chain is drawn from a study of blood T cells in healthy people across ages. Study-wide results and caveats: Donor CMV status was unknown, possibly confounding expanded clonotype changes. A greater number of naive CD4+ cells and higher diversity distinguished long-lived donors from aged donors. Roughly linearly, TCR beta diversity per million T cells fell as age increased.

Looked up from germline, CDR1 is MDHEN and CDR2 is SYDVKM. This CDR3 has 17 amino acids. Trimming took 5 bases from V and 0 from J; bases not matched to a gene: 7. Concerning this clonotype itself: Its antigen is as yet unknown.

Sample-barcoded 5' priming and a J-beta primer mix drove a second PCR of roughly 6 to 12 cycles. The yield of each sample was at least 2.5 million CDR3-containing paired-end reads. TCRdb re-called the 5' RACE reads with MiXCR, one entry per CDR3 protein. Of around 800,000 distinct CDR3 sequences in the sample, about 53% were seen once. This rearrangement joins TRBV28 to TRBJ2-6; 7 bases map to TRBD1. What was sequenced was blood. This TCR was recovered from a man aged 80 or over in good health. The CDR3: CASSQTGLNSGANVLTF. The CDR3 region has the DNA TGTGCCAGCAGTCAGACAGGGCTCAACTCTGGGGCCAACGTCCTGACTTTC.